Below, 11 T cell receptor beta chains from the same sample are listed, as sequenced in a study of blood T cell repertoires in COVID-19. Data came from immunoSEQ multiplex PCR; TCRdb stores just in-frame clones and leaves some out. The data contain hundreds of thousands of clones, 70% to 90% of them singletons. Sequenced material: PBMCs or T cells enriched from blood (not recorded which). The origin of the receptors is a woman younger than 30 who had been exposed to COVID-19.

This chain connects TRBV11-2 to TRBJ2-1; TRBD2 agrees at 14 bases. This CDR3 has 16 amino acids. Trimming cost V 4 bases and J 8 bases; bases outside gene matches: 7. Germline V CDR1 and CDR2: SGHAT, FQNNGV. This CDR3 reads CASSYRLAGGGHEQFF. The CDR3 bases are TGTGCCAGCAGCTATAGACTAGCGGGAGGGGGACATGAGCAGTTCTTC. Looking up the rest from reference TRBV11-2 and TRBJ2-1 gives the full variable domain: EAGVAQSPRYKIIEKRQSVAFWCNPISGHATLYWYQQILGQGPKLLIQFQNNGVVDDSQLPKDRFSAERLKGVDSTLKIQPAKLEDSAVYLCASSYRLAGGGHEQFFGPGTRLTVL.

This CDR3 reads CASSSIRDMNTEAFF. Written as DNA, the CDR3 is TGTGCCAGCAGTTCGATAAGGGACATGAACACTGAAGCTTTCTTT. The J gene is TRBJ1-1, the V gene TRBV27; possible D gene TRBD1, 6 bases. CDR3 size: 15 residues. Trimming stripped 4 bases from V and 0 bases from J, with 12 bases between. CDR1 is MNHEY, CDR2 SMNVEV, per germline (reference sequence).

The rearrangement links TRBV7-9 to TRBJ2-3; no reliable D call. The CDR3 spans 11 residues. V shed 4 bases and J shed 6 bases, with 5 bases lying between them. The V gene's germline CDR1 is SEHNR and CDR2 FQNEAQ (reference sequence). CDR3: CASSWADTQYF. In DNA form, the CDR3 reads TGTGCCAGCAGCTGGGCTGATACGCAGTATTTT.

This chain links TRBV28 with TRBJ1-2; 9 nucleotides align to TRBD1. This CDR3 comprises 14 residues. Trimming cost V 4 bases and J 8 bases; bases outside gene matches: 8. Germline V gene lookup returns CDR1 MDHEN and CDR2 SYDVKM. The CDR3: CASSSPGQGGGYTF. As DNA, the CDR3 is TGTGCCAGCAGTTCCCCGGGACAGGGAGGCGGCTACACCTTC.

The chain recombines TRBV10-2 with TRBJ2-3; 7 bases fit TRBD1. After removal of 5 bases from V and 5 bases from J, the junction contained 1 base not matched to a gene. The CDR3 has 12 residues. Per the germline V gene, CDR1 is WSHSY and CDR2 is SAAADI. The CDR3 here is CASSPGGDTQYF. In DNA form, the CDR3 reads TGCGCCAGCAGTCCAGGGGGAGATACGCAGTATTTT.

The chain combines TRBV5-1 with TRBJ2-1, with 12 positions matching TRBD2. The V and J ends lost 2 bases and 5 bases, in that order; junction bases with no gene match: 5. The CDR3 is 16 residues long. Per the germline V gene, CDR1 is SGHRS and CDR2 is YFSETQ. CDR3 sequence reads: CASSFSTSGGNNEQFF. CDR3 coding DNA: TGCGCCAGCAGCTTCTCGACTAGCGGGGGAAACAATGAGCAGTTCTTC.

In this sample, this clone turned up a few times. The rearrangement joins TRBV10-3 to TRBJ2-6, with a possible D match to TRBD2 (6 bases). Deletions cut 8 bases from V and 2 bases from J, with 13 bases between. From germline, CDR1 is ENHRY and CDR2 SYGVKD. This CDR3 is 15 amino acids long. The CDR3: CAIHGGATGANVLTF. Here the CDR3 DNA reads TGTGCCATCCACGGAGGGGCGACTGGGGCCAACGTCCTGACTTTC.

The J gene is TRBJ2-7, the V gene TRBV7-8; 7 bases match TRBD2. Germline V gene lookup returns CDR1 SGHVS and CDR2 FQNEAQ. CDR3 length equals 17 residues. The V gene end was trimmed by 2 bases and the J gene end by 0 bases; junction bases not matched to a gene: 10. CDR3 bases: TGTGCCAGCAGCTTAACCCGACTAGCAACGAGCTCCTACGAGCAGTACTTC. This sequence encodes CASSLTRLATSSYEQYF.

J is TRBJ2-5 and V is TRBV19; a weak D match, TRBD1 (5 bases). V was trimmed by 6 bases and J by 0 bases, leaving 8 bases between them. Germline V gene data show CDR1 as LNHDA and CDR2 as SQIVND (reference sequence). The CDR3 has 13 residues. CDR3 nucleotides: TGTGCCAGTAGCGTACAGGACCAAGAGACCCAGTACTTC. Amino acids: CASSVQDQETQYF.

The chain uses TRBV4-1 and TRBJ1-4; 7 bases agree with TRBD1. This CDR3 region has 17 residues. With V trimmed by 2 bases and J by 0 bases, 6 bases remained unmatched. Germline-derived CDR1 and CDR2 are MGHRA and YSYEKL. Here the CDR3 reads CASSQSTGAATNEKLFF. The CDR3 nucleotides are TGCGCCAGCAGCCAATCAACAGGGGCTGCAACTAATGAAAAACTGTTTTTT.

This sequence joins TRBV18 and TRBJ1-1; 8 bases align to TRBD1. V lost 6 bases and J lost 4; bases outside the gene matches: 4. The CDR3 length is 13 residues. From germline, CDR1 is KGHSH and CDR2 LQKENI. In DNA, the CDR3 is TGTGCCAGCTCGCCGACAGGGGCCACTGAAGCTTTCTTT. It encodes CASSPTGATEAFF.